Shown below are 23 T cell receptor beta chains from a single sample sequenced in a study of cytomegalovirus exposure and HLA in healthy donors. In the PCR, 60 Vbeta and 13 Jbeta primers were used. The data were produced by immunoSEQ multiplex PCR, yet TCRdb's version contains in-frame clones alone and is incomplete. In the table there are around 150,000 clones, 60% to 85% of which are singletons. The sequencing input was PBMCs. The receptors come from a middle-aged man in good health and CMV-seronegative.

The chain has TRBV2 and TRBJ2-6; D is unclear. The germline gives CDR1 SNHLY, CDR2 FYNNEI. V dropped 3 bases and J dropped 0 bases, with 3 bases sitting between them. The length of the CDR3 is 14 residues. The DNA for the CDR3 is TGTGCCAGCAGTGATAACTCTGGGGCCAACGTCCTGACTTTC. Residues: CASSDNSGANVLTF.

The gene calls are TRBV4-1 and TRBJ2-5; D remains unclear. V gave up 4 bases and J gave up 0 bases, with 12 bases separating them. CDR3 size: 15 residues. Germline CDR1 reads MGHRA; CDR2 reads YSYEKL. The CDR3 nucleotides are TGCGCCAGCAGCCCCCGCACAGCAAACCAAGAGACCCAGTACTTC. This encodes CASSPRTANQETQYF.

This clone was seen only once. Written as DNA, the CDR3 is TGTGCCAGCAGTTTACCCCCAGCAGCGAACAATGAGCAGTTCTTC. Translating gives CASSLPPAANNEQFF. The chain uses TRBV27 and TRBJ2-1; unclear D gene. Per germline, CDR1 MNHEY and CDR2 SMNVEV (reference sequence). There are 15 residues in the CDR3. V lost 2 bases and J 5 bases, leaving 13 bases between the germline ends.

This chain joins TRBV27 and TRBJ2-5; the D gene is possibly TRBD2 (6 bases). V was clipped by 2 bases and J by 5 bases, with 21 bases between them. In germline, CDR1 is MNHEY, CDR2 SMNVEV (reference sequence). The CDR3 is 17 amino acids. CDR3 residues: CASSLLGTVPLGETQYF. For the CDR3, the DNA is TGTGCCAGCAGTTTACTAGGGACTGTCCCCCTCGGGGAGACCCAGTACTTC.

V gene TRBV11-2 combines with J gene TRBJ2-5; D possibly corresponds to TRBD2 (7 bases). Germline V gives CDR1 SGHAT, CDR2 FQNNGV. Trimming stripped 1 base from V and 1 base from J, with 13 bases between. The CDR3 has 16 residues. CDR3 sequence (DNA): TGTGCCAGCAGCTTAGCCGGGGGGCGCCTCCAAGAGACCCAGTACTTC. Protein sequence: CASSLAGGRLQETQYF.

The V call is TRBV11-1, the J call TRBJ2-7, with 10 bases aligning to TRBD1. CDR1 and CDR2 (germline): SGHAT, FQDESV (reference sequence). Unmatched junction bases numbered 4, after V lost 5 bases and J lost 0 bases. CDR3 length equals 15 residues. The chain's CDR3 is CASSPRTGGSYEQYF. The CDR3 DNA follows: TGTGCCAGCAGCCCGAGGACAGGGGGCTCCTACGAGCAGTACTTC.

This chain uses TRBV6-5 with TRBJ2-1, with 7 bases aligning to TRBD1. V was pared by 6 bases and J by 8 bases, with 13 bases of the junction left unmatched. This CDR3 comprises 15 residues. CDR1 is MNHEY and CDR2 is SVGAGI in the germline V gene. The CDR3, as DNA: TGTGCCAGCAGCCCAGACAGGGACCAAGGTCATGAGCAGTTCTTC. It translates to CASSPDRDQGHEQFF.

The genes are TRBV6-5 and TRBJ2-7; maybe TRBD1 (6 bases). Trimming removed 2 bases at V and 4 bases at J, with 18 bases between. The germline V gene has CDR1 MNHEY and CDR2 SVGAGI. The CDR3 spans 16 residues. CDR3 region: CASSYTATGRVYEQYF. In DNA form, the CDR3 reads TGTGCCAGCAGTTACACCGCGACAGGCAGAGTGTACGAGCAGTACTTC.

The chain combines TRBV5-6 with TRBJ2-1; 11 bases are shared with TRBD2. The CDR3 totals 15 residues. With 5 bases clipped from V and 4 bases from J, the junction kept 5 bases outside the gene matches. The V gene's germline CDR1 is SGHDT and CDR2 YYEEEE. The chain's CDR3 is CASSPASGGYNEQFF. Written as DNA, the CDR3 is TGTGCCAGCAGTCCAGCTAGCGGGGGGTACAATGAGCAGTTCTTC.

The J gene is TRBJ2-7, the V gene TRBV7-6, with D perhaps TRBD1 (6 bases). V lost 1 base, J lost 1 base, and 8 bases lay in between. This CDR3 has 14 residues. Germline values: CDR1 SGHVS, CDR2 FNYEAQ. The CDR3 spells CASSLGQESYEQYF. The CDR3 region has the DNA TGTGCCAGCAGCTTAGGACAGGAGTCCTACGAGCAGTACTTC.

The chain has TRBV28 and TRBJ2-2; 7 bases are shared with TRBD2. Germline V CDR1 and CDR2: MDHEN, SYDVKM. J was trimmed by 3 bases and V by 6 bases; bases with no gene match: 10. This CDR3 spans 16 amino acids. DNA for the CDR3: TGTGCCAGCAGCTGGTGGGAGGGGTTAGACACCGGGGAGCTGTTTTTT. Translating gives CASSWWEGLDTGELFF.

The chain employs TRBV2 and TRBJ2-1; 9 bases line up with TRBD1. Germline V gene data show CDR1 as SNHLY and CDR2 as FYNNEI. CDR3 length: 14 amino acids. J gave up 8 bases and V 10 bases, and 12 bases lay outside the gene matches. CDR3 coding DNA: TGTGCCACCAACATGCGGGACAGGGAGGATGAGCAGTTCTTC. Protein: CATNMRDREDEQFF.

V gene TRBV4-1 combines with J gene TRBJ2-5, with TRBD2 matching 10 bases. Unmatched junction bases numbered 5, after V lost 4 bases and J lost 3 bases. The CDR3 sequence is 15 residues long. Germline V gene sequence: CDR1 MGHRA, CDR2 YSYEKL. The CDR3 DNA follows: TGCGCCAGCAGCCGACGGAGCGGGGGGGAAGAGACCCAGTACTTC. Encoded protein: CASSRRSGGEETQYF.

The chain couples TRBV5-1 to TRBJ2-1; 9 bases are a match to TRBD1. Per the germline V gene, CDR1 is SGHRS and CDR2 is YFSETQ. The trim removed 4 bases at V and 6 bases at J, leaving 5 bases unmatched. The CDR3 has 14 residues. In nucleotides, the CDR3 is TGCGCCAGCAGCCACGGGACAGGGACCAATGAGCAGTTCTTC. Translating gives CASSHGTGTNEQFF.

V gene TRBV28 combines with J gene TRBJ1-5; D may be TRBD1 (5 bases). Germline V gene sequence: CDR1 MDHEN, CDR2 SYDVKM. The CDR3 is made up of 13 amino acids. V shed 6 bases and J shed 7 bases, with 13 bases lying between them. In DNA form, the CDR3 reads TGTGCCAGCAGAGGGTCAGGGTTGCAGCCCCAGCATTTT. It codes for CASRGSGLQPQHF.

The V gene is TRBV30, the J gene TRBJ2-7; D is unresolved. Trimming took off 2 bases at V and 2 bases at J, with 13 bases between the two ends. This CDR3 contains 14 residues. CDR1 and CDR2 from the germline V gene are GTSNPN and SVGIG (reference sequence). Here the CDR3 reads CAWSPPGEPYEQYF. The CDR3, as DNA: TGTGCCTGGAGTCCCCCGGGTGAGCCCTACGAGCAGTACTTC.

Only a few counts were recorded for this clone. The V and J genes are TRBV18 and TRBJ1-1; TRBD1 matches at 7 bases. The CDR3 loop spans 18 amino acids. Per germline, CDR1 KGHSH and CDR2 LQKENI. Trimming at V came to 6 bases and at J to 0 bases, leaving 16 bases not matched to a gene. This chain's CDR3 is CASSKATGAGGVNTEAFF. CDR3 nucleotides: TGTGCCAGCTCTAAAGCCACAGGGGCCGGGGGGGTGAACACTGAAGCTTTCTTT.

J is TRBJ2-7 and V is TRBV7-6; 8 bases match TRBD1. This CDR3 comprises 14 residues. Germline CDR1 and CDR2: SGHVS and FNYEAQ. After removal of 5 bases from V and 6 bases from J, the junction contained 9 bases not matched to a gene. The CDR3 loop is CASSPETGESEQYF. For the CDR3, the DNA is TGTGCCAGCAGCCCAGAGACAGGGGAATCCGAGCAGTACTTC.

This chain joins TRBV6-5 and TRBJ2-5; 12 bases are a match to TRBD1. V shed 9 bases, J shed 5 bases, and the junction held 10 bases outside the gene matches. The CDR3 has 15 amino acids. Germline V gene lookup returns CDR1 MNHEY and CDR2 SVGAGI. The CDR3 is CARVTGTGGLETQYF. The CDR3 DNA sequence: TGTGCCAGGGTAACCGGGACAGGGGGCTTGGAGACCCAGTACTTC.

The CDR3 spells CASSSPLRGKGQSSYEQYF. In DNA, the CDR3 is TGTGCCAGCAGTTCTCCACTAAGGGGAAAGGGACAGAGCTCCTACGAGCAGTACTTC. The chain is built from TRBV27 and TRBJ2-7; TRBD1 agrees at 7 bases. This CDR3 is built from 19 residues. V lost 4 bases to trimming and J lost 0 bases; unmatched junction nucleotides: 18. CDR1 is MNHEY and CDR2 is SMNVEV in the germline V gene (reference sequence).

The CDR3 nucleotides are TGTGCCAGCAGTACCGGACAGGGGGCTGGTGGCTACACCTTC. Translation: CASSTGQGAGGYTF. The chain carries TRBV6-5 and TRBJ1-2; 11 bases map to TRBD1. The CDR3 loop spans 14 amino acids. V shed 5 bases and J 7 bases; nucleotides not matched to a gene: 6. CDR1 is MNHEY, CDR2 SVGAGI, per germline.

CDR3 sequence (DNA): TGCGCCAGCAGCCAAGATTCAGGGGCCTCCTACGAGCAGTACTTC. Amino acid sequence: CASSQDSGASYEQYF. This rearrangement joins TRBV4-3 to TRBJ2-7; possibly TRBD1 for D (6 bases). V lost 0 bases and J 0 bases, leaving 9 bases between the germline ends. In germline, CDR1 is LGHNA, CDR2 YSLEER. This CDR3 is built from 15 residues.

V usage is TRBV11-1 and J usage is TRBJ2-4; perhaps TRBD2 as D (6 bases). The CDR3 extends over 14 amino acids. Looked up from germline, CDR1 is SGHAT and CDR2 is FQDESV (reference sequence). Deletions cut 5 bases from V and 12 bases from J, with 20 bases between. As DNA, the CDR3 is TGTGCCAGCAGCCAGCTACGGTCGGGAGACAGTCAGTACTTC. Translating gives CASSQLRSGDSQYF.